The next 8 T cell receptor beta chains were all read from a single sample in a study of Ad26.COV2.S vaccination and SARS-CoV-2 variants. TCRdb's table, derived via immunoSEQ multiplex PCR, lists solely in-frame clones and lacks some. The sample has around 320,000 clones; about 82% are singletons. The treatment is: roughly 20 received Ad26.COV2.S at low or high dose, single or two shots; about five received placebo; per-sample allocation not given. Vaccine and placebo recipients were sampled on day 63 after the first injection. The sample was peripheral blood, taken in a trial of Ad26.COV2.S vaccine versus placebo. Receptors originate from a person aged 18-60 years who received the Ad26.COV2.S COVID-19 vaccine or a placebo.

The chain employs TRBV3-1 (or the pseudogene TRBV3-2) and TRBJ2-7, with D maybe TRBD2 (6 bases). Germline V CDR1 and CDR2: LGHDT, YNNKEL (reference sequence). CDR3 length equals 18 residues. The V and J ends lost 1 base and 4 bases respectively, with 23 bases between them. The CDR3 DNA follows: TGTGCCAGCAGCCAAGTCTTTAGATCGGGGACTCTCGTTTACGAGCAGTACTTC. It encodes CASSQVFRSGTLVYEQYF.

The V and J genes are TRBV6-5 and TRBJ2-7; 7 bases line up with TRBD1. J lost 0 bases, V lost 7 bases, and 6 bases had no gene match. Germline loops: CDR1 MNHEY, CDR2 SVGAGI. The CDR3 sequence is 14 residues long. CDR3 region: CASTPGDSSYEQYF. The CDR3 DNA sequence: TGTGCCAGCACTCCCGGGGACAGCTCCTACGAGCAGTACTTC.

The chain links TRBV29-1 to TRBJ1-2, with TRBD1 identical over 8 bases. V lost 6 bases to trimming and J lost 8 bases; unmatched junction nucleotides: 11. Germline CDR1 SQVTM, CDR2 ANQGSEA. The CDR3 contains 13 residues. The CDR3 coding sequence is TGCAGCGTAGGACAGGGCCGTGGGGAAGGCTACACCTTC. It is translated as CSVGQGRGEGYTF.

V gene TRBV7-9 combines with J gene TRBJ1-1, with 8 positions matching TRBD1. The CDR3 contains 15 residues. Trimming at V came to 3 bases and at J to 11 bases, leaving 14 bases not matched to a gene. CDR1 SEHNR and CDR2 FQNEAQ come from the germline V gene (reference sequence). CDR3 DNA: TGTGCCAGCAGCTTCAGGGACAGGCAGGGGTTTGGGGCTTTCTTT. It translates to CASSFRDRQGFGAFF.

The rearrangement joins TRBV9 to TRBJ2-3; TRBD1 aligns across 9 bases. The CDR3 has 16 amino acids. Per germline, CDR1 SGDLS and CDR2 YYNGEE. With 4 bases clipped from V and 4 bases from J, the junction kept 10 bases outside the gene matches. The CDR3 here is CASSTGRQGGSDTQYF. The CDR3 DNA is TGTGCCAGCAGCACGGGTCGACAGGGGGGTTCAGATACGCAGTATTTT. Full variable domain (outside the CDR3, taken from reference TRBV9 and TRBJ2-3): DSGVTQTPKHLITATGQRVTLRCSPRSGDLSVYWYQQSLDQGLQFLIQYYNGEERAKGNILERFSAQQFPDLHSELNLSSLELGDSALYFCASSTGRQGGSDTQYFGPGTRLTVL.

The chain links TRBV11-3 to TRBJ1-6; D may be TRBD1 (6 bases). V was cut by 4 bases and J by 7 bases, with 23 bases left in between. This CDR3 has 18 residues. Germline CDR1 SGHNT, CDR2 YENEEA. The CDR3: CASSSEDPRGGENSPLHF. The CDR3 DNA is TGTGCCAGCAGCTCTGAAGACCCAAGGGGGGGGGAGAATTCACCCCTCCACTTT.

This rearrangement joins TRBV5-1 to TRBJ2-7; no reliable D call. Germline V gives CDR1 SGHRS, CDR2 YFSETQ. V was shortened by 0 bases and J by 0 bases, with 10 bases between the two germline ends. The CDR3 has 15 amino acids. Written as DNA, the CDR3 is TGCGCCAGCAGCTTGGGAGCCCCCCCCTCCTACGAGCAGTACTTC. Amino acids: CASSLGAPPSYEQYF.

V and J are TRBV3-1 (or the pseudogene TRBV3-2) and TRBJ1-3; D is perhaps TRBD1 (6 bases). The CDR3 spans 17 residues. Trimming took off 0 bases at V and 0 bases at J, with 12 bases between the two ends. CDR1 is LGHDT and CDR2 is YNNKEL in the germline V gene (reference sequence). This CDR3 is CASSQDGTGFSGNTIYF. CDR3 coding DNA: TGTGCCAGCAGCCAAGATGGTACAGGGTTCTCTGGAAACACCATATATTTT.